The 15 T cell receptor beta chains reported below all come from one sample, sequenced in a study of T cell changes during pregnancy in multiple sclerosis. The assay was immunoSEQ multiplex PCR, and TCRdb's table has in-frame clones only and misses some. The table records 40,000 or so clones, 75% to 95% of them present only once. Sequencing was performed on CD4+ T cells from peripheral blood mononuclear cells, taken in the third trimester of pregnancy. All receptors come from a female donor with multiple sclerosis, enrolled in a pregnancy study.

The chain is built from TRBV5-1 and TRBJ2-3; 11 bases are shared with TRBD2. Trimming took 4 bases from V and 1 from J; bases not matched to a gene: 8. Germline CDR1 reads SGHRS; CDR2 reads YFSETQ. The CDR3 consists of 17 residues. CDR3 protein: CASSPRLAGQGTDTQYF. As DNA, the CDR3 is TGCGCCAGCAGCCCCAGACTAGCGGGGCAGGGCACAGATACGCAGTATTTT.

The CDR3 DNA reads TGCGCCAGCAGCTTGGCCGGGAGGGCCTACGAGCAGTACTTC. Its protein product is CASSLAGRAYEQYF. This sequence joins TRBV5-1 and TRBJ2-7; 8 bases line up with TRBD2. CDR3 size: 14 residues. J was trimmed by 2 bases and V by 0 bases; bases with no gene match: 1. The germline V gene has CDR1 SGHRS and CDR2 YFSETQ.

The V call is TRBV27, the J call TRBJ1-2; TRBD1 matches at 7 bases. CDR1 is MNHEY, CDR2 SMNVEV, per germline (reference sequence). CDR3 length: 13 residues. With 8 bases clipped from V and 2 bases from J, the junction kept 5 bases outside the gene matches. The CDR3 DNA reads TGTGCCAGCGGCCCGACAGGGAACTATGGCTACACCTTC. Its protein is CASGPTGNYGYTF.

The chain links TRBV5-1 to TRBJ2-5, with TRBD1 matching 8 bases. CDR1 and CDR2 from the germline V gene are SGHRS and YFSETQ. The CDR3 has 14 residues. V lost 4 bases and J lost 5; bases outside the gene matches: 7. CDR3 region: CASSPGTGGETQYF. The CDR3 DNA follows: TGCGCCAGCAGCCCAGGGACAGGAGGGGAGACCCAGTACTTC.

This clone was counted between two and nine times. The chain joins TRBV19 to TRBJ2-1; tentatively, D is TRBD2 (5 bases). This CDR3 has 13 amino acids. Per germline, CDR1 LNHDA and CDR2 SQIVND (reference sequence). Trimming cost V 7 bases and J 0 bases, with 7 bases left between them. The CDR3 DNA follows: TGTGCCAGTAAGGGAGACTCCTACAATGAGCAGTTCTTC. This gives the protein CASKGDSYNEQFF. The variable domain in full, completed from reference TRBV19 and TRBJ2-1, reads DGGITQSPKYLFRKEGQNVTLSCEQNLNHDAMYWYRQDPGQGLRLIYYSQIVNDFQKGDIAEGYSVSREKKESFPLTVTSAQKNPTAFYLCASKGDSYNEQFFGPGTRLTVL.

The gene calls are TRBV5-1 and TRBJ1-2; D is unclear. CDR1 is SGHRS, CDR2 YFSETQ, per germline. The CDR3 consists of 12 residues. V was pared by 0 bases and J by 4 bases, with 4 bases between. CDR3 in DNA: TGCGCCAGCAGCTTGGGAGCCTATGGCTACACCTTC. Translated: CASSLGAYGYTF.

This chain connects TRBV5-1 to TRBJ2-1, with 7 positions matching TRBD2. Losses at the gene ends were 4 bases for V and 4 bases for J; bases not matched to a gene: 8. Per the germline V gene, CDR1 is SGHRS and CDR2 is YFSETQ. The CDR3 consists of 15 residues. The CDR3 DNA reads as TGCGCCAGCAGCGCCGCGGGAGTGAGTTACAATGAGCAGTTCTTC. This gives the protein CASSAAGVSYNEQFF.

The chain has TRBV6-5 and TRBJ1-2; 9 bases line up with TRBD1. The CDR3 sequence is 12 residues long. Per germline, CDR1 MNHEY and CDR2 SVGAGI. Trimming at V came to 6 bases and at J to 8 bases, leaving 4 bases not matched to a gene. The CDR3 region has the DNA TGTGCCAGCAGGACGACAGGGGGGGGCTACACCTTC. It encodes CASRTTGGGYTF.

The rearrangement uses TRBV27 and TRBJ2-2; D is possibly TRBD2 (5 bases). Trimming took 3 bases from V and 8 from J, leaving 13 bases between them. Germline V gene data show CDR1 as MNHEY and CDR2 as SMNVEV (reference sequence). CDR3 length: 14 residues. CDR3 in amino acids: CASSFRDRRGELFF. The CDR3 nucleotides are TGTGCCAGCAGTTTCCGGGATAGGAGGGGGGAGCTGTTTTTT.

This sequence joins TRBV7-2 and TRBJ1-1; no firm D call. V lost 5 bases and J 5 bases, leaving 9 bases between the germline ends. Looked up from germline, CDR1 is SGHTA and CDR2 is FQGNSA. The CDR3 contains 12 residues. CDR3 loop: CASSPQPTEAFF. CDR3 nucleotide sequence: TGTGCCAGCAGCCCACAGCCTACTGAAGCTTTCTTT.

The J gene is TRBJ2-3, the V gene TRBV5-6; 9 nucleotides line up with TRBD1. Per the germline V gene, CDR1 is SGHDT and CDR2 is YYEEEE. There are 15 residues in the CDR3. With 0 bases clipped from V and 5 bases from J, the junction kept 4 bases outside the gene matches. CDR3 sequence: CASSLAGQGGDTQYF. Here the CDR3 DNA reads TGTGCCAGCAGCTTGGCGGGACAGGGTGGAGATACGCAGTATTTT. Combining the CDR3 with reference TRBV5-6 and TRBJ2-3 gives the whole variable domain DAGVTQSPTHLIKTRGQQVTLRCSPKSGHDTVSWYQQALGQGPQFIFQYYEEEERQRGNFPDRFSGHQFPNYSSELNVNALLLGDSALYLCASSLAGQGGDTQYFGPGTRLTVL.

The chain uses TRBV9 and TRBJ1-1; D is uncertain. Germline values: CDR1 SGDLS, CDR2 YYNGEE. CDR3 length: 15 residues. V was trimmed by 0 bases and J by 6 bases, leaving 15 bases between them. The CDR3 protein is CASSVAPNASPEAFF. CDR3 DNA sequence: TGTGCCAGCAGCGTAGCGCCAAATGCGAGTCCTGAAGCTTTCTTT.

CDR3 nucleotide sequence: TGTGCCAGCAGCGTAGGTAGGAGCTCCTACAATGAGCAGTTCTTC. Translated: CASSVGRSSYNEQFF. The J gene is TRBJ2-1, the V gene TRBV9; no definite D call. The CDR3 totals 15 residues. The germline V and J ends were trimmed by 0 bases and 0 bases, with 7 bases remaining between them. Germline lookup yields CDR1 SGDLS and CDR2 YYNGEE.

The CDR3 here is CASSALLESETQYF. The CDR3 nucleotides are TGTGCCAGCAGTGCCTTACTAGAGTCCGAGACCCAGTACTTC. The V and J genes are TRBV6-1 and TRBJ2-5, with TRBD2 as a possible D gene (5 bases). V was pared by 4 bases and J by 5 bases, with 14 bases between. The germline gives CDR1 MNHNS, CDR2 SASEGT. The CDR3 runs 14 residues.

V gene TRBV4-1 combines with J gene TRBJ2-2, with 7 bases matching TRBD2. The CDR3 length is 16 residues. V lost 3 bases and J lost 6; bases outside the gene matches: 10. Germline-derived CDR1 and CDR2 are MGHRA and YSYEKL. The CDR3 nucleotides read TGCGCCAGCAGCCATCTTGGGCGGGAGATCGCCGGGGAGCTGTTTTTT. It is translated as CASSHLGREIAGELFF.